Presented here are 18 T cell receptor beta chains from one specimen sequenced in a study of long-term antiretroviral therapy in people with HIV. Version v3.0 of the immunoSEQ assay was performed at survey level. TCRdb's table, derived via immunoSEQ multiplex PCR, lists solely in-frame clones and lacks some. The table lists around 25,000 clones, about 86% of them singletons. The starting material was unsorted PBMCs, obtained 1.9 years after starting antiretroviral therapy. The receptors here all came from a woman in her twenties or thirties with HIV.

The chain joins TRBV30 to TRBJ1-1, with TRBD1 matching over 10 bases. The germline CDR1 and CDR2 sequences are GTSNPN and SVGIG (reference sequence). The junction had 4 bases not matched to a gene; V was cut back by 5 bases and J by 7 bases. The CDR3 contains 12 residues. CDR3 loop: CAWDRGRDEAFF. The CDR3 region has the DNA TGTGCCTGGGACAGGGGGCGAGATGAAGCTTTCTTT.

The chain employs TRBV6-1 and TRBJ1-1, with D perhaps matching TRBD1 (6 bases). The CDR3 extends over 14 amino acids. Trimming stripped 7 bases from V and 4 bases from J, with 16 bases between. Germline values: CDR1 MNHNS, CDR2 SASEGT. Here the CDR3 DNA reads TGTGCCAGCAAAGCGGGGGGGCAGGGCACTGAAGCTTTCTTT. Its translation: CASKAGGQGTEAFF.

This clone has just a few counts. Within the sample, other DNA sequences also encode this same CDR3. V usage is TRBV9 and J usage is TRBJ1-1, with D possibly matching TRBD1 (5 bases). The CDR3 loop spans 13 amino acids. Germline V CDR1 and CDR2: SGDLS, YYNGEE. Trimming left V 0 bases short and J 4 bases short, with 7 bases between. CDR3 amino acids: CASSVERGTEAFF. The CDR3 DNA sequence: TGTGCCAGCAGCGTAGAGAGGGGCACTGAAGCTTTCTTT.

The chain combines TRBV19 with TRBJ1-2, with D uncertain. Germline V gene lookup returns CDR1 LNHDA and CDR2 SQIVND (reference sequence). CDR3 length: 16 residues. Trimming took 2 bases from V and 3 from J, leaving 16 bases between them. The CDR3 region has the DNA TGTGCCAGTAGTATAATGGGCCGGGAGTCTGACTATGGCTACACCTTC. It specifies CASSIMGRESDYGYTF.

This sequence joins TRBV7-2 and TRBJ1-1, with 7 bases lining up with TRBD1. V lost 5 bases and J lost 7; bases outside the gene matches: 7. The length of the CDR3 is 13 residues. Germline assignment: CDR1 SGHTA and CDR2 FQGNSA. CDR3 residues: CASSRDRVGEAFF. The CDR3 DNA follows: TGTGCCAGCAGCCGCGACAGGGTCGGTGAAGCTTTCTTT.

The chain combines TRBV6-1 with TRBJ1-4; no definite D call. Trimming left V 1 base short and J 5 bases short, with 5 bases between. Germline loops: CDR1 MNHNS, CDR2 SASEGT. This CDR3 has 13 amino acids. In DNA form, the CDR3 reads TGTGCCAGCAGTGAAGTCTGGAATGAAAAACTGTTTTTT. As protein: CASSEVWNEKLFF.

V gene TRBV7-8 combines with J gene TRBJ1-5; D is ambiguous. The germline V gene encodes CDR1 SGHVS and CDR2 FQNEAQ. CDR3 length: 13 residues. Trimming left V 5 bases short and J 5 bases short, with 10 bases between. CDR3: CASSPDGYQPQHF. CDR3 nucleotides: TGTGCCAGCAGCCCGGATGGGTATCAGCCCCAGCATTTT. Variable domain in full (rest from reference TRBV7-8 and TRBJ1-5): GAGVSQSPRYKVAKRGQDVALRCDPISGHVSLFWYQQALGQGPEFLTYFQNEAQLDKSGLPSDRFFAERPEGSVSTLKIQRTQQEDSAVYLCASSPDGYQPQHFGDGTRLSIL.

The chain has TRBV13 and TRBJ2-1, with 7 bases aligning to TRBD2. J lost 10 bases, V lost 10 bases, and 19 bases had no gene match. CDR1 is PRHDT and CDR2 is FYEKMQ in the germline V gene (reference sequence). The CDR3 covers 15 residues. The CDR3 DNA is TGTGCCACCGCCCCGGCTAGCGGACCCTATGGCGAGCAGTTCTTC. This gives the protein CATAPASGPYGEQFF.

This rearrangement joins TRBV6-6 to TRBJ2-1; TRBD2 is a possible D gene (6 bases). Trimming stripped 4 bases from V and 6 bases from J, with 16 bases between. Germline lookup yields CDR1 MNHNY and CDR2 SVGAGI (reference sequence). The CDR3 runs 15 residues. In nucleotides, the CDR3 is TGTGCCAGCAGTTTTCCCGCGGCGGGGAGCAATGAGCAGTTCTTC. This encodes CASSFPAAGSNEQFF.

CDR3 residues: CASSGTVWTIYF. CDR3 nucleotide sequence: TGTGCCAGCAGTGGGACAGTGTGGACCATATATTTT. The gene calls are TRBV6-1 and TRBJ1-3; a possible D gene is TRBD1 (6 bases). The CDR3 covers 12 residues. V lost 4 bases and J 10 bases, leaving 11 bases between the germline ends. CDR1 and CDR2 from the germline V gene are MNHNS and SASEGT.

This sequence joins TRBV2 and TRBJ2-3; TRBD2 might be the D (6 bases). Germline CDR1 and CDR2: SNHLY and FYNNEI. The CDR3 runs 14 residues. V shed 7 bases and J shed 0 bases, with 11 bases lying between them. CDR3 in amino acids: CASNSGGSTDTQYF. In DNA, the CDR3 is TGTGCCAGCAATAGCGGCGGGAGCACAGATACGCAGTATTTT.

This clone occurred once. V and J are TRBV5-1 and TRBJ1-3, with D possibly TRBD1 on 6 matching bases. This CDR3 comprises 14 residues. The ends were cut back, 7 bases at V and 2 bases at J, with 13 bases in the middle. Looked up from germline, CDR1 is SGHRS and CDR2 is YFSETQ. The CDR3 DNA reads TGCGCCAGCCAACCGACAGGTACTGGAAACACCATATATTTT. Its translation is CASQPTGTGNTIYF.

The CDR3 region has the DNA TGTGCCATCAGCGTCGGGACTATGATCAACAATGAGCAGTTCTTC. Its translation: CAISVGTMINNEQFF. The chain employs TRBV10-3 and TRBJ2-1, with 7 bases aligning to TRBD2. The CDR3 covers 15 residues. J gave up 5 bases and V 6 bases, and 10 bases lay outside the gene matches. CDR1 and CDR2 (germline): ENHRY, SYGVKD.

The V and J genes are TRBV5-4 and TRBJ2-1; D may be TRBD1 or TRBD2 (5 bases each). CDR1 SGHNT and CDR2 YYREEE come from the germline V gene (reference sequence). This CDR3 has 15 amino acids. Trimming took 4 bases from V and 0 from J, leaving 11 bases between them. CDR3 amino acids: CASSLGPSSYNEQFF. The CDR3 bases are TGTGCCAGCAGCCTGGGACCGAGCTCCTACAATGAGCAGTTCTTC.

V usage is TRBV11-2 and J usage is TRBJ1-5; TRBD1 aligns across 8 bases. V shed 4 bases and J 11 bases; nucleotides not matched to a gene: 4. Germline V CDR1 and CDR2: SGHAT, FQNNGV. This CDR3 has 12 amino acids. For the CDR3, the DNA is TGTGCCAGCAGCTCTACAGGGGGGTCCCAGCATTTT. Amino acids: CASSSTGGSQHF.

CDR3 nucleotide sequence: TGTGCCAGCAGTTTATTCCAGGGGCTCAGCCCCGATGAAGCTTTCTTT. Translation gives CASSLFQGLSPDEAFF. The chain couples TRBV27 to TRBJ1-1; the D gene is possibly TRBD1 (6 bases). Germline V gene sequence: CDR1 MNHEY, CDR2 SMNVEV (reference sequence). The CDR3 consists of 16 residues. Trimming stripped 1 base from V and 7 bases from J, with 19 bases between.

The chain employs TRBV6-1 and TRBJ2-5; tentative D call: TRBD2 (6 bases). With 1 base removed from V and 2 bases from J, the gap between germline ends came to 11 bases. This CDR3 region has 15 residues. The V gene's germline CDR1 is MNHNS and CDR2 SASEGT. The CDR3 coding sequence is TGTGCCAGCAGTGAAGTCGGAGGGGATCAAGAGACCCAGTACTTC. This gives the protein CASSEVGGDQETQYF.

This clone showed up just once. The CDR3 sequence: CASSSRTGTTDTQYF. CDR3 DNA: TGTGCCAGCAGCTCCCGGACAGGGACGACAGATACGCAGTATTTT. The V and J genes are TRBV21-1 and TRBJ2-3; the table's D call TRBD1 went unverified against the DNA. TRBV21-1 is a listed pseudogene. This CDR3 has 15 amino acids.